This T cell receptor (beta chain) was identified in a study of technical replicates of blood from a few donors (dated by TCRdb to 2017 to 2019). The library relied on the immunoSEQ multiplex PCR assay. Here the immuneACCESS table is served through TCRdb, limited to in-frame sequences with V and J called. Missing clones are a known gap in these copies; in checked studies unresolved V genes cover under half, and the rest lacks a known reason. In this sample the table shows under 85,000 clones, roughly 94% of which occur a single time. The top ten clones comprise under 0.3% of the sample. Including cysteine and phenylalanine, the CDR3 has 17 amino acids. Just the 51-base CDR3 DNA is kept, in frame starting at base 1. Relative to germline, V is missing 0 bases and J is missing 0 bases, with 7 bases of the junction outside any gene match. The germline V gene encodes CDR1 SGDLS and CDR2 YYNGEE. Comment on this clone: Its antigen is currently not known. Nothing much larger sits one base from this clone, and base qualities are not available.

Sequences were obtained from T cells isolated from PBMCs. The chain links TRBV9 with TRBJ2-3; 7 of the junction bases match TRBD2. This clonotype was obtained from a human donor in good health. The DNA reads TGTGCCAGCAGCGTAGGGTTGGGACTAACTAGCACAGATACGCAGTATTTT. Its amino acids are CASSVGLGLTSTDTQYF.